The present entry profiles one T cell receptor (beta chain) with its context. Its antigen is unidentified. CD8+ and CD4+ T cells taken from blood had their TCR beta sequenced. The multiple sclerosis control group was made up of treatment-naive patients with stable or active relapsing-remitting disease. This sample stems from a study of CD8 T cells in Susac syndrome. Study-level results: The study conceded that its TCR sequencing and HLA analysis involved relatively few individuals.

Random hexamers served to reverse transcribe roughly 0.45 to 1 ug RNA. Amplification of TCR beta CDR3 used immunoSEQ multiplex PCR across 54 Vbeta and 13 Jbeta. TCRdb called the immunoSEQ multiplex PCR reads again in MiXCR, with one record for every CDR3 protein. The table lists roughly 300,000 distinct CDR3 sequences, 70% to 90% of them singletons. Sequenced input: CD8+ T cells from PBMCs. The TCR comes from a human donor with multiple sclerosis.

The chain's CDR3 is CASSETGAEQFF. CDR3 in DNA: TGTGCCAGCAGTGAGACGGGGGCTGAGCAGTTCTTC. The chain couples TRBV2 to TRBJ2-1; D possibly uses TRBD1 or TRBD2 (6 bases each). V shed 3 bases and J shed 9 bases, with 9 bases lying between them. The germline gives CDR1 SNHLY, CDR2 FYNNEI. The CDR3 runs to 12 residues.